This T cell receptor (beta chain) was documented in a study of Graves' ophthalmopathy and Graves' hyperthyroidism. CDR3 length: 16 residues. CDR1 KGHDR and CDR2 SFDVKD come from the germline V gene. RNA transcripts provided the template for amplifying TCR beta CDR3 regions. In the first round, RT-PCR was carried out with HTBI primers, and a multiplex PCR formed the second round. From the multiplex PCR reads, TCRdb called clonotypes with MiXCR, one entry per CDR3 protein. The table records around 1,000,000 distinct CDR3 sequences, roughly two fifths of them present only once. About this clonotype: A read error may produce the germline difference seen at one junction end.

The sequenced material came from peripheral blood or thyroid tissue (not recorded which). The sequence derives from an adult man with Graves' hyperthyroidism. This sequence joins TRBV24-1 and TRBJ2-2, with 9 bases fitting TRBD1. CDR3 sequence: CASSYPGQGLTGELFF. CDR3 nucleotides: TGTGCCAGCAGTTATCCGGGACAGGGTCTCACCGGGGAGCTGTTTTTT.